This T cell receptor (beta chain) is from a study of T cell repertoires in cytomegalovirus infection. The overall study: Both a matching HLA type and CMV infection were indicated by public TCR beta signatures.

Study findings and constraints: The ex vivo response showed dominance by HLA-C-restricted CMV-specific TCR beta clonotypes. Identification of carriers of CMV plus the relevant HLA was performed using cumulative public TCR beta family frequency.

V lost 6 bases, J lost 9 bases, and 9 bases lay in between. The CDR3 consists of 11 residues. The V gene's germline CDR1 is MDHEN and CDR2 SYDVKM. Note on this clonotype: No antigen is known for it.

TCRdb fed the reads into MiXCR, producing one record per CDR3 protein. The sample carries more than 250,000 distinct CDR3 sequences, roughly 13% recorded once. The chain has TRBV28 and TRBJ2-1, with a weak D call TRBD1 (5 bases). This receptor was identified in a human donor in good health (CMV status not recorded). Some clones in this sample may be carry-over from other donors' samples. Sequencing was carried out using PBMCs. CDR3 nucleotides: TGTGCCAGCAGGGGGCCGGCTGAGCAGTTCTTC. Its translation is CASRGPAEQFF.